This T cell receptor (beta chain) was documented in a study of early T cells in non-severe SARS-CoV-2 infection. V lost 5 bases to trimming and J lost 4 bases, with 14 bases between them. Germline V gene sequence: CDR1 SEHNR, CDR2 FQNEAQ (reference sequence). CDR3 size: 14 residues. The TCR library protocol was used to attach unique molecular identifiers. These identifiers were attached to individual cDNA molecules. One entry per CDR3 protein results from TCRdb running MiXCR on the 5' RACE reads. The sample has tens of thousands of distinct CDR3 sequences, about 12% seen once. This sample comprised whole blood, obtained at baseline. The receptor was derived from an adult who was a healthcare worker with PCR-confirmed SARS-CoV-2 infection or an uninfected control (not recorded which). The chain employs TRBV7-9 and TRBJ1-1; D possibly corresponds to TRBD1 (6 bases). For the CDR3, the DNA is TGTGCCAGCAGCAGCGCCGGGGGGCCCACTGAAGCTTTCTTT. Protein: CASSSAGGPTEAFF.